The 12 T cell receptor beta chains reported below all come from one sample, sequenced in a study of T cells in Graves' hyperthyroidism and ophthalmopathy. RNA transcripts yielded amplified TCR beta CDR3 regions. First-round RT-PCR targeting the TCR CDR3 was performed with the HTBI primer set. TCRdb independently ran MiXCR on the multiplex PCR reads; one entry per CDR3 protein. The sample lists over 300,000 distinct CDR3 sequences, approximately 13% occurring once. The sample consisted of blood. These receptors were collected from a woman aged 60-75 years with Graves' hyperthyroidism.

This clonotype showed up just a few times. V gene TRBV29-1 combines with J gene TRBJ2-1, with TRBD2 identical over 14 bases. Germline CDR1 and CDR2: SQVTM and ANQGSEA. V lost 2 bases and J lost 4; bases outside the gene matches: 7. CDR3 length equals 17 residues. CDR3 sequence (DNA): TGCAGCGTTGAACTCAGACTAGCGGGAGGGATATACAATGAGCAGTTCTTC. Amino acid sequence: CSVELRLAGGIYNEQFF.

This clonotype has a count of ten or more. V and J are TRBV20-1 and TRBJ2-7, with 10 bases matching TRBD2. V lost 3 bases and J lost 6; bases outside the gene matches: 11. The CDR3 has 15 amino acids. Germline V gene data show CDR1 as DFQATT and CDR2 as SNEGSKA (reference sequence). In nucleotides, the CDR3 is TGCAGTGCTAGGGGTACCGGGACTAGCGTCGGCGAGCAGTACTTC. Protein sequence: CSARGTGTSVGEQYF.

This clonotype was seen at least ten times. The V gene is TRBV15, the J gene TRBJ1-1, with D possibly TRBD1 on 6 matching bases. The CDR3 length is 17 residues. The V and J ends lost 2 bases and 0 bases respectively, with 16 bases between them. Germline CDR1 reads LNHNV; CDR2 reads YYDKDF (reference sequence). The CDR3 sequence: CATSRLARQAMNTEAFF. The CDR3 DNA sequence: TGTGCCACCAGCAGACTAGCTAGACAGGCGATGAACACTGAAGCTTTCTTT.

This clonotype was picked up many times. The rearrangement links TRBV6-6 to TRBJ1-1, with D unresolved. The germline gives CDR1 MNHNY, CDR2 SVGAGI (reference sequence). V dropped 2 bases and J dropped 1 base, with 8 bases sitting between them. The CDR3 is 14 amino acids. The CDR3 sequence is CASSYQQSNTEAFF. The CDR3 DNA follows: TGTGCCAGCAGTTACCAACAGTCGAACACTGAAGCTTTCTTT.

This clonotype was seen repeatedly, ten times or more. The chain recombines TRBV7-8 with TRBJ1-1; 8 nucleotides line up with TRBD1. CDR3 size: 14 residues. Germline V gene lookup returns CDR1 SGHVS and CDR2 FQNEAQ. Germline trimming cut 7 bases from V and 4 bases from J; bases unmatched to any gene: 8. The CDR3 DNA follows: TGTGCCAGCACCTTCCAGGGGGCTGGCACTGAAGCTTTCTTT. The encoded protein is CASTFQGAGTEAFF.

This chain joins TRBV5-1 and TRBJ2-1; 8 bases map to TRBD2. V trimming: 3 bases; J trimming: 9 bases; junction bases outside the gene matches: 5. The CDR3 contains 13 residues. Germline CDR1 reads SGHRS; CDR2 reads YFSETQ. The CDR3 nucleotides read TGCGCCAGCAGCTCGGGAGGGCGGGTTGAGCAGTTCTTC. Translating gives CASSSGGRVEQFF.

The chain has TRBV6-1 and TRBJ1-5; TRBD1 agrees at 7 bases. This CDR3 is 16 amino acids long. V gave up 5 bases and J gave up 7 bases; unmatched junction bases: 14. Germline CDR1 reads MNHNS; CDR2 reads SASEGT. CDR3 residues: CASSWGPGRGNQPQHF. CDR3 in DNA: TGTGCCAGCAGTTGGGGACCTGGCAGGGGGAACCAGCCCCAGCATTTT.

The DNA for the CDR3 is TGTGCCAGCTCGGAGGGAATGAATGAGCAGTTCTTC. This codes for CASSEGMNEQFF. This chain joins TRBV18 and TRBJ2-1; D is perhaps TRBD2 (6 bases). This CDR3 comprises 12 residues. V was trimmed by 6 bases and J by 7 bases, leaving 10 bases between them. Per the germline V gene, CDR1 is KGHSH and CDR2 is LQKENI.

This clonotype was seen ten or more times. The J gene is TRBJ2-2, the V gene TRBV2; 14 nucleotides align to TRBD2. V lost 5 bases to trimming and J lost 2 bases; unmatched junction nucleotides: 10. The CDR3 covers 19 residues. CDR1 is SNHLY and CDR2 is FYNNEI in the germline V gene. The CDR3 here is CASSYPGTSGSLNTGELFF. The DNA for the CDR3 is TGTGCCAGCAGTTACCCCGGGACTAGCGGGAGTCTTAACACCGGGGAGCTGTTTTTT.

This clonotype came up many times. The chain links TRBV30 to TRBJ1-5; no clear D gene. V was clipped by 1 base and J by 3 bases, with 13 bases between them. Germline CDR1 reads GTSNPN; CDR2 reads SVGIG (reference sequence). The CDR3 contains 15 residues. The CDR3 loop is CAWSDPGQNNQPQHF. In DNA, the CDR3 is TGTGCCTGGAGTGATCCCGGGCAAAACAATCAGCCCCAGCATTTT. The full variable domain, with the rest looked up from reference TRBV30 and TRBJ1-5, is SQTIHQWPATLVQPVGSPLSLECTVEGTSNPNLYWYRQAAGRGLQLLFYSVGIGQISSEVPQNLSASRPQDRQFILSSKKLLLSDSGFYLCAWSDPGQNNQPQHFGDGTRLSIL.

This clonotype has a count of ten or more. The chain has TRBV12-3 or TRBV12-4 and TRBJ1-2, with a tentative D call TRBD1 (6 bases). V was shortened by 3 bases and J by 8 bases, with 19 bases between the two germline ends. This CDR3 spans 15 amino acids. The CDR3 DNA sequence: TGTGCCAGCAGTTTGGCGAGTGGGGGGGCGCGCGGCTACACCTTC. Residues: CASSLASGGARGYTF.

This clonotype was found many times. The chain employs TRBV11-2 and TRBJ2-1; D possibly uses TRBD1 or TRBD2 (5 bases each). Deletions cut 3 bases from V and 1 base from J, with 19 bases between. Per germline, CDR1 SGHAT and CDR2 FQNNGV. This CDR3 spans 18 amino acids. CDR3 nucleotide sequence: TGTGCCAGCAGCTTCCGACCTACTAGTTGGGGGTCCTACAATGAGCAGTTCTTC. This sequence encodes CASSFRPTSWGSYNEQFF.